Reported below is one T cell receptor beta chain. Trimming removed 1 base at V and 2 bases at J, with 12 bases between. The germline CDR1 and CDR2 sequences are SQVTM and ANQGSEA. The CDR3 length is 14 residues. The data derive from a study of blood T cell repertoires in COVID-19. Sequenced by immunoSEQ multiplex PCR; TCRdb stores in-frame clones only, minus some. The data show 170,000 or so clones, with around 84% seen just once and 5.5% to 7% held by the top ten. The chain uses TRBV29-1 and TRBJ2-7; D is undetermined. The receptor was isolated from a man in his fifties with active or convalescent COVID-19. Material for sequencing was peripheral blood. The CDR3: CSVEVPGKAYEQYF. CDR3 in DNA: TGCAGCGTTGAAGTTCCAGGCAAAGCCTACGAGCAGTACTTC.